Shown below are 11 T cell receptor beta chains from a single sample sequenced in a study of T cells after yellow fever vaccination (dated by TCRdb to about 2019). According to the study, the label for this sample's treatment or condition signals: live attenuated yellow fever vaccine strain. Receptor libraries were prepared by 5' RACE. Sequencing took place on an Illumina HiSeq 2500. TCRdb reprocessing: public reads trimmed at Q25 with fastp, clones called with MiXCR, in-frame beta chains kept. Rows are unified per CDR3 protein, each entry keeping the most common DNA and genes. This sample comprises 200,000 to 250,000 distinct CDR3 sequences, about 7% of them detected only once. The top ten clonotypes cover approximately 0.87% of the sample. The sequences come from CD4+ T cells sorted from PBMCs, collected 15 days after the yellow fever booster vaccination. The source of these receptors is a man younger than 45 who received the YFV17D yellow fever vaccine.

This clonotype was counted at least ten times. V gene TRBV7-8 combines with J gene TRBJ1-6, with a weak D call TRBD1 (5 bases). The CDR3 has 14 residues. The ends were cut back, 5 bases at V and 7 bases at J, with 12 bases in the middle. The germline V gene has CDR1 SGHVS and CDR2 FQNEAQ. Here the CDR3 DNA reads TGTGCCAGCAGCCCCAGGGTCCCAAATTCACCCCTCCACTTT. It is translated as CASSPRVPNSPLHF. The full variable domain, its missing parts supplied by reference TRBV7-8 and TRBJ1-6, is GAGVSQSPRYKVAKRGQDVALRCDPISGHVSLFWYQQALGQGPEFLTYFQNEAQLDKSGLPSDRFFAERPEGSVSTLKIQRTQQEDSAVYLCASSPRVPNSPLHFGNGTRLTVT.

The rearrangement uses TRBV5-1 and TRBJ2-1, with TRBD2 matching over 10 bases. Germline-derived CDR1 and CDR2 are SGHRS and YFSETQ. This CDR3 comprises 16 residues. The V gene end was trimmed by 3 bases and the J gene end by 0 bases; junction bases not matched to a gene: 3. CDR3: CASSYSSGSSYNEQFF. In DNA form, the CDR3 reads TGCGCCAGCAGCTATTCTAGCGGGAGCTCCTACAATGAGCAGTTCTTC. The full variable domain, in which reference TRBV5-1 and TRBJ2-1 provide the parts outside the CDR3, is KAGVTQTPRYLIKTRGQQVTLSCSPISGHRSVSWYQQTPGQGLQFLFEYFSETQRNKGNFPGRFSGRQFSNSRSEMNVSTLELGDSALYLCASSYSSGSSYNEQFFGPGTRLTVL.

This clonotype occurred a few times. The CDR3 loop reads CSAQSLSGQPFNYGYTF. CDR3 nucleotide sequence: TGCAGTGCTCAGAGCCTTAGTGGGCAGCCGTTTAACTATGGCTACACCTTC. The rearrangement uses TRBV20-1 and TRBJ1-2; D ambiguous. CDR3 length equals 17 residues. V was shortened by 5 bases and J by 1 base, with 23 bases between the two germline ends. Germline values: CDR1 DFQATT, CDR2 SNEGSKA (reference sequence).

This clonotype was counted ten times or more. This chain links TRBV20-1 with TRBJ2-2; TRBD2 matches 9 bases. Trimming at V came to 2 bases and at J to 7 bases, leaving 11 bases not matched to a gene. Germline V gene lookup returns CDR1 DFQATT and CDR2 SNEGSKA (reference sequence). The CDR3 contains 16 residues. This chain's CDR3 is CSARWVAGVSGGELFF. In DNA, the CDR3 is TGCAGTGCTAGATGGGTAGCGGGAGTTTCAGGCGGGGAGCTGTTTTTT.

This clonotype was detected only a few times. The chain joins TRBV6-2 or TRBV6-3 to TRBJ2-1; weak D call: TRBD1 (7 bases). The CDR3 covers 16 residues. Per the germline V gene, CDR1 is MNHEY and CDR2 is SVGEGT. Trimming shortened V by 6 bases and J by 0 bases, and 15 bases separated the two germline ends. This chain's CDR3 is CASSSSQGGSYNEQFF. CDR3 sequence (DNA): TGTGCCAGCAGCTCCTCTCAGGGGGGCTCCTACAATGAGCAGTTCTTC.

The chain carries TRBV5-4 and TRBJ2-5; D is possibly TRBD2 (6 bases). The germline CDR1 and CDR2 sequences are SGHNT and YYREEE (reference sequence). The CDR3 has 13 amino acids. The V gene lost 3 bases and the J gene lost 4 bases, with 10 bases spanning the gap. CDR3 sequence reads: CASSSSGVETQYF. As DNA, the CDR3 is TGTGCCAGCAGCTCTTCGGGAGTAGAGACCCAGTACTTC.

V gene TRBV20-1 combines with J gene TRBJ2-3; 12 nucleotides line up with TRBD2. Germline V lookup: CDR1 DFQATT, CDR2 SNEGSKA (reference sequence). V shed 4 bases and J 5 bases; nucleotides not matched to a gene: 4. This CDR3 has 14 residues. CDR3 sequence: CSAIGLAGRDTQYF. The CDR3 region has the DNA TGCAGTGCTATCGGACTAGCGGGAAGAGATACGCAGTATTTT.

V is TRBV11-3 and J is TRBJ2-5; TRBD2 aligns across 7 bases. Germline loops: CDR1 SGHNT, CDR2 YENEEA. Trimming took 2 bases from V and 4 from J; bases not matched to a gene: 4. This CDR3 is 14 amino acids long. CDR3 sequence reads: CASSLRASGETQYF. The CDR3 nucleotides are TGTGCCAGCAGCTTAAGGGCTAGCGGAGAGACCCAGTACTTC.

The chain carries TRBV27 and TRBJ2-3; TRBD2 is a possible D gene (5 bases). The CDR3 is 13 residues long. Deletions cut 10 bases from V and 3 bases from J, with 14 bases between. Germline loops: CDR1 MNHEY, CDR2 SMNVEV (reference sequence). DNA of the CDR3: TGTGCCACCCGAGTCCGGGGTACAGATACGCAGTATTTT. Translated: CATRVRGTDTQYF.

About this clonotype itself: At one end, the junction sequence differs from germline, possibly due to a read error. The J gene is TRBJ2-2, the V gene TRBV30; 9 bases align to TRBD1. Germline V gene lookup returns CDR1 GTSNPN and CDR2 SVGIG (reference sequence). This CDR3 contains 14 residues. CDR3 amino acids: CAWRGQGRTGGLFF. The CDR3 DNA follows: TGTGCCTGGAGGGGACAGGGACGGACCGGGGGGCTGTTTTTT.

The chain combines TRBV7-9 with TRBJ2-1, with D possibly TRBD2 on 5 matching bases. Germline V gene lookup returns CDR1 SEHNR and CDR2 FQNEAQ (reference sequence). The V and J ends lost 1 base and 8 bases respectively, with 9 bases between them. The CDR3 covers 13 residues. CDR3 loop: CASSLGLAHEQFF. CDR3 in DNA: TGTGCCAGCAGCTTAGGCCTAGCTCATGAGCAGTTCTTC.